The T cell receptor (beta chain) described here comes from a study of blood T cell repertoires in COVID-19. Study overall: Acute-phase and convalescent COVID-19 samples originated in the United States, Italy and Spain. PBMCs, B-cell-depleted T cells, or T cells were the source of the cDNA or gDNA that made up the material.

In the original workflow: Reference gene primer amplification in the assay estimated nucleated cell counts. Assay used: immunoSEQ multiplex PCR; TCRdb lists only in-frame clones, some missing. The V and J calls and clone size are taken from that table; D and trimming were inferred from the DNA. The sample holds over 110,000 clones, around 82% seen once. The sample holds one count of this clone. V was pared by 5 bases and J by 4 bases, with 9 bases of the junction left unmatched. CDR1 KGHSH and CDR2 LQKENI come from the germline V gene. CDR3 size: 16 residues. Recruitment covered about two dozen US areas and drew participants whose ages spanned roughly 18 to 100 years.

This sequence was found in a man aged 50 to 60 in a cohort exposed to, infected with or recovered from COVID-19 (not recorded which). The J gene is TRBJ1-5, the V gene TRBV18; TRBD1 agrees at 9 bases. The sample taken for sequencing was PBMCs or T cells enriched from blood (not recorded which). CDR3 protein: CASSSSGTGINQPQHF. CDR3 in DNA: TGTGCCAGCTCATCATCCGGGACAGGGATTAATCAGCCCCAGCATTTT.